The clone carrying this T cell receptor beta chain appeared a few times. It was considered stable Graves' hyperthyroidism when ophthalmopathy did not progress within 18 months. RNA transcripts yielded amplified TCR beta CDR3 regions. The HTBI primer set served for first-round RT-PCR of the TCR CDR3. Using its own MiXCR run on the multiplex PCR reads, TCRdb lists one record per CDR3 protein. In the table there are about 720,000 distinct CDR3 sequences, over 15% of which are singletons. This sample was included in a study of T cells in Graves' hyperthyroidism and ophthalmopathy. This receptor was identified in a man between 18 and 29 years old with Graves' hyperthyroidism. Sequenced sample: blood.

As DNA, the CDR3 is TGTGCCAGCAGTGAGCAGGAGGCGGATACGCAGTATTTT. It yields the protein CASSEQEADTQYF. J is TRBJ2-3 and V is TRBV6-1, with D possibly matching TRBD2 (5 bases). Germline CDR1 and CDR2: MNHNS and SASEGT. V lost 3 bases and J lost 6, with 10 bases in between. This CDR3 comprises 13 residues.